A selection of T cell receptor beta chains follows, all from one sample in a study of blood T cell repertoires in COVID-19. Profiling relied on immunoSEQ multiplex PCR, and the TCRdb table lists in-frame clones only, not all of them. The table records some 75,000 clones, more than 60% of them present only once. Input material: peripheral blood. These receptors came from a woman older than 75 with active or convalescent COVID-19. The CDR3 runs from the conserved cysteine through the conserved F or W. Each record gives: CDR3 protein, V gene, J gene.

CDR3aa: CASSAVGMSGGYTF; v_gene: TRBV27; j_gene: TRBJ1-2
CDR3aa: CASKPGTSGTGELFF; v_gene: TRBV7-9; j_gene: TRBJ2-2
CDR3aa: CASSRLGQGAYEQYF; v_gene: TRBV6-2/TRBV6-3; j_gene: TRBJ2-7
CDR3aa: CASSLRVPGELFF; v_gene: TRBV2; j_gene: TRBJ2-2
CDR3aa: CASSLAGAKLNTEAFF; v_gene: TRBV7-2; j_gene: TRBJ1-1
CDR3aa: CASHATGPGVVGGELFF; v_gene: TRBV27; j_gene: TRBJ2-2
CDR3aa: CASSIAATKNIQYF; v_gene: TRBV19; j_gene: TRBJ2-4
CDR3aa: CASSAPWGQGNPGELFF; v_gene: TRBV9; j_gene: TRBJ2-2
CDR3aa: CASSPKDGGANEKLFF; v_gene: TRBV7-2; j_gene: TRBJ1-4
CDR3aa: CASSDDTGRDEQYF; v_gene: TRBV2; j_gene: TRBJ2-7
CDR3aa: CASSVEVGAFYGYTF; v_gene: TRBV9; j_gene: TRBJ1-2
CDR3aa: CASSSRGGGPETQYF; v_gene: TRBV9; j_gene: TRBJ2-5
CDR3aa: CASSPRGAGASYEQYF; v_gene: TRBV3-1/TRBV3-2; j_gene: TRBJ2-7
CDR3aa: CASRGVAGGRYEQYF; v_gene: TRBV6-4; j_gene: TRBJ2-7
CDR3aa: CASSSLSGGNSPLHF; v_gene: TRBV7-8; j_gene: TRBJ1-6
CDR3aa: CASSLDLSLYTF; v_gene: TRBV7-2; j_gene: TRBJ1-2
CDR3aa: CASSPLGSGGTEAFF; v_gene: TRBV18; j_gene: TRBJ1-1
CDR3aa: CASSEIPPTTLEAFF; v_gene: TRBV10-2; j_gene: TRBJ1-1
CDR3aa: CASSPSWGSETQYF; v_gene: TRBV2; j_gene: TRBJ2-5
CDR3aa: CASSWGGGGATADTQYF; v_gene: TRBV5-1; j_gene: TRBJ2-3
CDR3aa: CASSQPQGAIYEQYF; v_gene: TRBV7-9; j_gene: TRBJ2-7
CDR3aa: CASSLGVRANEQFF; v_gene: TRBV7-2; j_gene: TRBJ2-1
CDR3aa: CASSSTGTGAEGAFF; v_gene: TRBV2; j_gene: TRBJ1-1
CDR3aa: CASSSTGVTEAFF; v_gene: TRBV5-1; j_gene: TRBJ1-1
CDR3aa: CSVEPGRFDTQYF; v_gene: TRBV29-1; j_gene: TRBJ2-3
CDR3aa: CASSADYEQYF; v_gene: TRBV18; j_gene: TRBJ2-7
CDR3aa: CASSYAAGGTEAFF; v_gene: TRBV6-5; j_gene: TRBJ1-1
CDR3aa: CASSQNPRETQYF; v_gene: TRBV14; j_gene: TRBJ2-5
CDR3aa: CASSPNRGRGSPLHF; v_gene: TRBV3-1/TRBV3-2; j_gene: TRBJ1-6
CDR3aa: CASSQDNSGGGYTF; v_gene: TRBV4-3; j_gene: TRBJ1-2
CDR3aa: CASSFGTQAYYEQYF; v_gene: TRBV5-5; j_gene: TRBJ2-7
CDR3aa: CPHFSNTEAFF; v_gene: TRBV21-1; j_gene: TRBJ1-1
CDR3aa: CAISEFGGGENSPLHF; v_gene: TRBV10-3; j_gene: TRBJ1-6
CDR3aa: CASTPWGGDRDTQYF; v_gene: TRBV19; j_gene: TRBJ2-3
CDR3aa: CASSSPFGGGDGNTIYF; v_gene: TRBV9; j_gene: TRBJ1-3
CDR3aa: CATSRGTALSYNEQFF; v_gene: TRBV15; j_gene: TRBJ2-1
CDR3aa: CASSHGRENEQFF; v_gene: TRBV4-3; j_gene: TRBJ2-1
CDR3aa: CASSPPGQGLDEQFF; v_gene: TRBV18; j_gene: TRBJ2-1
CDR3aa: CASSRFSGGGSYEQYF; v_gene: TRBV7-6; j_gene: TRBJ2-7
CDR3aa: CASSEFAGEQFF; v_gene: TRBV10-1; j_gene: TRBJ2-1
CDR3aa: CASTSAGIGEAFF; v_gene: TRBV6-5; j_gene: TRBJ1-1
CDR3aa: CASSLIPGLAGGTDTQYF; v_gene: TRBV18; j_gene: TRBJ2-3
CDR3aa: CASKQTGENTEAFF; v_gene: TRBV7-8; j_gene: TRBJ1-1
CDR3aa: CASSPRGAVGELFF; v_gene: TRBV9; j_gene: TRBJ2-2
CDR3aa: CASSRRRTELTGELFF; v_gene: TRBV27; j_gene: TRBJ2-2
CDR3aa: CATSGTGVQETQYF; v_gene: TRBV24-1; j_gene: TRBJ2-5
CDR3aa: CASSLVGGGKLFF; v_gene: TRBV12-3/TRBV12-4; j_gene: TRBJ1-4
CDR3aa: CASSLAGGHQPQHF; v_gene: TRBV7-9; j_gene: TRBJ1-5
CDR3aa: CASSDGRISTDTQYF; v_gene: TRBV2; j_gene: TRBJ2-3
CDR3aa: CAWAGQKNEKLFF; v_gene: TRBV30; j_gene: TRBJ1-4
CDR3aa: CASSPRGSGAYTDTQYF; v_gene: TRBV7-9; j_gene: TRBJ2-3
CDR3aa: CASSLEGGPYEQYF; v_gene: TRBV5-1; j_gene: TRBJ2-7
CDR3aa: CASSISTSANTGELFF; v_gene: TRBV19; j_gene: TRBJ2-2
CDR3aa: CASSLNSLTDTQYF; v_gene: TRBV11-3; j_gene: TRBJ2-3
CDR3aa: CASSLDEGSEGETQYF; v_gene: TRBV11-3; j_gene: TRBJ2-5
CDR3aa: CASSQEEVGLKKLFF; v_gene: TRBV4-1; j_gene: TRBJ1-4